This TCR beta chain came from a study of post-analysis software for immune sequencing data. Study-wide results and limits: When compared against controls, multiple sclerosis patients showed significantly lower normalized Chao1 diversity. A few TRBV segments, TRBV5-6, TRBV5-1 and TRBV20-1 among them, were found more frequent in patients than controls.

The CDR3 runs to 17 residues. Germline loops: CDR1 MRHNA, CDR2 SNTAGT. V trimming: 5 bases; J trimming: 5 bases; junction bases outside the gene matches: 14. The library was made from cDNA and included unique molecular identifiers. Via MiXCR, TCRdb re-called the PCR reads, giving one row per CDR3 protein. The table has approximately 630,000 distinct CDR3 sequences, more than 50% seen once. In the case of this clonotype: What it recognizes is unknown.

This TCR derives from a girl aged 2-10 years with multiple sclerosis. Sequencing was performed on blood. This sequence joins TRBV6-4 and TRBJ2-5, with 10 positions matching TRBD2. Written as DNA, the CDR3 is TGTGCCAGCAGTTCGGAGCGGGAGGGCCTCTTGTTCGAGACCCAGTACTTC. Translating gives CASSSEREGLLFETQYF.